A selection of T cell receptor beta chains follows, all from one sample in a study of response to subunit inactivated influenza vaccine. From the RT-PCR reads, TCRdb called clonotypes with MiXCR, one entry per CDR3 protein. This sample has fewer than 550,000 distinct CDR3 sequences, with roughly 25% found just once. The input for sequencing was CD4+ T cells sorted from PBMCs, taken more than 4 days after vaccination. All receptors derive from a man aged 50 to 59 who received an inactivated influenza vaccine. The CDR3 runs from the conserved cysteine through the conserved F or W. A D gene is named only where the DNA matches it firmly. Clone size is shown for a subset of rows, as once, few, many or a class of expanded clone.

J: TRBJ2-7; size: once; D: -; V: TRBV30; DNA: TGTGCCTGGAGTAGGGGGGCCTACGAGCAGTACTTC; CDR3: CAWSRGAYEQYF
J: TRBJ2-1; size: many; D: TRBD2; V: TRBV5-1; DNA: TGCGCCAGCAGTGAAACGGGGGGATACAATGAGCAGTTCTTC; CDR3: CASSETGGYNEQFF
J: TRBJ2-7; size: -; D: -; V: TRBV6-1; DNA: TGTGCCAGCAGCAGGGCTCTTGCGCCATTAGAGCAGTACTTC; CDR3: CASSRALAPLEQYF
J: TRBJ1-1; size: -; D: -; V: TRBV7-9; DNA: TGTGCCAGCAGCTTTATCGAGTCAGAAGCTTTCTTT; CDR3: CASSFIESEAFF
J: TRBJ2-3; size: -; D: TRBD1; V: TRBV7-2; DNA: TGTGCCAGCAGCCCGGACAGGGTTCGCACAGATACGCAGTATTTT; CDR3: CASSPDRVRTDTQYF
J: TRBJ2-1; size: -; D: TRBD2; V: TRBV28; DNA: TGTGCCAGCAGTTTTTGGACTAGCGGGGGCCGGAGCTCCTACAATGAGCAGTTCTTC; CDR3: CASSFWTSGGRSSYNEQFF
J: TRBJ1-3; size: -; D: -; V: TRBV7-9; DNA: TGTGCCAGCAGCTTAGCGGGGTTGGCTTCCACCATATATTTT; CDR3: CASSLAGLASTIYF
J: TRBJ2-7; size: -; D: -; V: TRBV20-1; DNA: TGCAGTGCTTCGGGACCAGCATACTACGAGCAGTACTTC; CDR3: CSASGPAYYEQYF
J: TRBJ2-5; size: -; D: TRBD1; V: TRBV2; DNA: TGTGCCAGCAGGACGACAGGGACGGAGACCCAGTACTTC; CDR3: CASRTTGTETQYF
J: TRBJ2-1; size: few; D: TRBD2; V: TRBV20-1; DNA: TGCAGTGCGGTCAGGCGGGAGGGACGGCGCAATGAGCAGTTCTTC; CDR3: CSAVRREGRRNEQFF
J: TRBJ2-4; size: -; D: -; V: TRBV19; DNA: TGTGCCAGTAGTATAATACACCCAAACATTCAGTACTTC; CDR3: CASSIIHPNIQYF
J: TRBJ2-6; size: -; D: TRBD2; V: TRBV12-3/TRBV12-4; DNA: TGTGCCAGCAGTTTGGCTAGCGGGTCCCCTGGGGCCAACGTCCTGACTTTC; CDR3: CASSLASGSPGANVLTF
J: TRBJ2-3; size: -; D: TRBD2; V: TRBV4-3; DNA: TGCGCCAGCAGCCAGTCTAGCGGGTTGACAGATACGCAGTATTTT; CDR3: CASSQSSGLTDTQYF
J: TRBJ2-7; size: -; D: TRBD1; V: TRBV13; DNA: TGTGCCAGCAGCTTGGGACAGCTTCTCGAGCAGTACTTC; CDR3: CASSLGQLLEQYF
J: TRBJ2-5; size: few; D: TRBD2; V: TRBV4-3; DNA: TGCGCCAGCAGCCAAGACGGGGGGGAGACCCAGTACTTC; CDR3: CASSQDGGETQYF
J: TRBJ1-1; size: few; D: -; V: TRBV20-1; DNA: TGCAGTGCTAGGGGGGTGACTGAAGCTTTCTTT; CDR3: CSARGVTEAFF
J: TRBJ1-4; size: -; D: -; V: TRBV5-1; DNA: TGCGCCAGCAGCTTGGGGGCCGACAATAATGAAAAACTGTTTTTT; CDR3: CASSLGADNNEKLFF
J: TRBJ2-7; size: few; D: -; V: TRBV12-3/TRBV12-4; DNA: TGTGCCAGCAGTTGGGGCCGGGGCCGACGGGAGCAGTACTTC; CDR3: CASSWGRGRREQYF
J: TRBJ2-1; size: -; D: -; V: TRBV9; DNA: TGTGCCAGCAGCCTAGAGGGTAGGGGCTCCTACAATGAGCAGTTCTTC; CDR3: CASSLEGRGSYNEQFF
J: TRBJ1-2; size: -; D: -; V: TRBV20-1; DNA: TGCAGTGCTGCGGGAGCCTTTCCTGGGTATGGCTACACCTTC; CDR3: CSAAGAFPGYGYTF
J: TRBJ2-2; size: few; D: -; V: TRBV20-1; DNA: TGCAGTGCCAAAACAGGCAGGAACACCGGGGAGCTGTTTTTT; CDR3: CSAKTGRNTGELFF
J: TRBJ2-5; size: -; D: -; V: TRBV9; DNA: TGTGCCAGCAGCGTATCTCCCAGGTCGGAGGAGACCCAGTACTTC; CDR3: CASSVSPRSEETQYF
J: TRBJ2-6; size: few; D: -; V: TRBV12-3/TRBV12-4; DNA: TGTGCCAGCAGTTTACGGAGAGGTGTGTCTGGGGCCAACGTCCTGACTTTC; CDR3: CASSLRRGVSGANVLTF
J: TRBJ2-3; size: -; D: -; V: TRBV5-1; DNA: TGCGCCAGCAGCCGTCCGCCTACGGGCCACACAGATACGCAGTATTTT; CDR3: CASSRPPTGHTDTQYF
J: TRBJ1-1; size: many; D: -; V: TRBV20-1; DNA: TGCAGTGCTAGAGACCCGGGGGGGTCGAACACTGAAGCTTTCTTT; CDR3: CSARDPGGSNTEAFF
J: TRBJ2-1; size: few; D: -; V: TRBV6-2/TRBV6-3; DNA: TGTGCCAGCAGTCGGGACCTAGGGGGATACAATGAGCAGTTCTTC; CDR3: CASSRDLGGYNEQFF
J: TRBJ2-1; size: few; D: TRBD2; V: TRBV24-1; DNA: TGTGCCACCAGTGACCGGGACTACCGCTCCTACAATGAGCAGTTCTTC; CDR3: CATSDRDYRSYNEQFF
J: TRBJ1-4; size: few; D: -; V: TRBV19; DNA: TGTGCCACTTCACAGGCTCCGAGTGAAAAACTGTTTTTT; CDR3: CATSQAPSEKLFF
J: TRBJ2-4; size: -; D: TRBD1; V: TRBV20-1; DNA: TGCAGTGCAAGACAGGGATTGGGCCAAAGCATTCAGTACTTC; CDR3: CSARQGLGQSIQYF
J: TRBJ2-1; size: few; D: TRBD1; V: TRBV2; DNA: TGTGCCAGCATTAGACAGGGGGCGGAGCAGTTCTTC; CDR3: CASIRQGAEQFF
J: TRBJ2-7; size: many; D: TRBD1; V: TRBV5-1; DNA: TGCGCCAGCAGCTTTGGAGACAGACAGGGGAATTCGGAGCAGTACTTC; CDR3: CASSFGDRQGNSEQYF
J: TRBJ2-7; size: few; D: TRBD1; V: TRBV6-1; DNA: TGTGCCAGCAGTCCCCGGGACAGCAATACCTACGAGCAGTACTTC; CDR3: CASSPRDSNTYEQYF
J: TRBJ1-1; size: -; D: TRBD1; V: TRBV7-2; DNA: TGTGCCAGCATCGGACAGGCAGCGGGCACTGAAGCTTTCTTT; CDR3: CASIGQAAGTEAFF
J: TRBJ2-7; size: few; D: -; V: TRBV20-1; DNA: TGCAGTGCCACCGCCCCAGCGTTGACTCCCTACGAGCAGTACTTC; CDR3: CSATAPALTPYEQYF
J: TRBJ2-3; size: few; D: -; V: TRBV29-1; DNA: TGCAGCGTAAAGAGGGGGGGGACCACAGATACGCAGTATTTT; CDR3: CSVKRGGTTDTQYF
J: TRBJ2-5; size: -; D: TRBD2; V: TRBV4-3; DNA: TGCGCCAGCAGCCGTAGCGGGGGGGCAGGGGAGACCCAGTACTTC; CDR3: CASSRSGGAGETQYF
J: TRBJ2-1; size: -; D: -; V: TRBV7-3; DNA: TGTGCCAGCAGCCAGACTTCTTCCCCTAACAATGAGCAGTTCTTC; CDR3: CASSQTSSPNNEQFF
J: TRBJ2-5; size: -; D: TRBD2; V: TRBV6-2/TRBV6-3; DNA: TGTGCCAGCCGCTCGGGACTAGCGGGGCGACAAGAGACCCAGTACTTC; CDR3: CASRSGLAGRQETQYF
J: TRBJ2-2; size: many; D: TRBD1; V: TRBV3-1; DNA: TGTGCCAGCAGCCAACAGACAGGGTTCACCGGGGAGCTGTTTTTT; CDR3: CASSQQTGFTGELFF
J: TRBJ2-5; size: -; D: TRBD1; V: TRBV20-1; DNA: TGCAGTGCTAGAGCCGGGACAGACTTTCAAGAGACCCAGTACTTC; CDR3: CSARAGTDFQETQYF
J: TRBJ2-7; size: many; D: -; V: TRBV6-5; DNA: TGTGCCAGCAGTTACCGGGACGCCTCCTACGAGCAGTACTTC; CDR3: CASSYRDASYEQYF
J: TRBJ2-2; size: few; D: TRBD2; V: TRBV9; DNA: TGTGCCAGCAGCGTAGATAGCGGGAGGGCCGGGGAGCTGTTTTTT; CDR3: CASSVDSGRAGELFF
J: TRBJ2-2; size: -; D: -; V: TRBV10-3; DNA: TGTGCCATCAGTGAGCCTTACACCGGGGAGCTGTTTTTT; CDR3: CAISEPYTGELFF
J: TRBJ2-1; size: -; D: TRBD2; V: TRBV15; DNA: TGTGCCACCAGCATCCTTAGCGGGGGGCAGTTCTTC; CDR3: CATSILSGGQFF
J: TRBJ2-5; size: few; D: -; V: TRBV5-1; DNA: TGTGCCAGCAGCTTAGTTTCGGCCCAAGAGACCCAGTACTTC; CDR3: CASSLVSAQETQYF
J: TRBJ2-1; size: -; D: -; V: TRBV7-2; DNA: TGTGCCAGCAGCTTAGCCAACGGGAGATTCGGGGATGAGCAGTTCTTC; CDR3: CASSLANGRFGDEQFF
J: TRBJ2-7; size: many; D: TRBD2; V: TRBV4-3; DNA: TGCGCCAGCAGCCAAGAATGGGGATTGGCTAGCGGGAGCTACGAGCAGTACTTC; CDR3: CASSQEWGLASGSYEQYF
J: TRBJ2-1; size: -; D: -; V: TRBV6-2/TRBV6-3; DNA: TGTGCCAGCAGACAACCGGCTCGGGTGAGCTCCTACAATGAGCAGTTCTTC; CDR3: CASRQPARVSSYNEQFF
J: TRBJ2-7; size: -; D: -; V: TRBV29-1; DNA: TGCAGCGTTGTTAAAGAGGGGGGCCAGCAGTACTTC; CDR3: CSVVKEGGQQYF